Sequencing of this T cell receptor beta chain was carried out in a study of shared clonotypes between healthy human individuals. Overall study context: Those who served as donors were two women and three men between the ages of 18 and 49.

For every subset, genomic DNA was evenly distributed across several immunoSEQ plates. Some clones are missing from TCRdb's copy, which holds only in-frame ones; the method was immunoSEQ multiplex PCR. The sample includes some 2,000,000 clones, roughly 95% of them seen just once. Points from the study as a whole: Donor scarcity curtailed the genetic and exposure-history diversity represented herein.

Splitting the CD4+ cells yielded a CD45RA+ naive subset and a CD45RA-negative memory subset. This CDR3 has 14 amino acids. After removal of 6 bases from V and 9 bases from J, the junction contained 5 bases not matched to a gene. CDR1 and CDR2 from the germline V gene are MGHDK and SYGVNS. This clone was seen only once. The antigen is unknown. Material for sequencing was naive CD4+ T cells sorted from blood. The subset denotes: CD45RA+ positively selected. The origin of this receptor is a man aged 18 to 30 in good health. V usage is TRBV25-1 and J usage is TRBJ1-6; 10 bases fit TRBD1. CDR3 nucleotide sequence: TGTGCCAGCAGGGAGACAGGGGGCGGTTCACCCCTCCACTTT. Protein sequence: CASRETGGGSPLHF.